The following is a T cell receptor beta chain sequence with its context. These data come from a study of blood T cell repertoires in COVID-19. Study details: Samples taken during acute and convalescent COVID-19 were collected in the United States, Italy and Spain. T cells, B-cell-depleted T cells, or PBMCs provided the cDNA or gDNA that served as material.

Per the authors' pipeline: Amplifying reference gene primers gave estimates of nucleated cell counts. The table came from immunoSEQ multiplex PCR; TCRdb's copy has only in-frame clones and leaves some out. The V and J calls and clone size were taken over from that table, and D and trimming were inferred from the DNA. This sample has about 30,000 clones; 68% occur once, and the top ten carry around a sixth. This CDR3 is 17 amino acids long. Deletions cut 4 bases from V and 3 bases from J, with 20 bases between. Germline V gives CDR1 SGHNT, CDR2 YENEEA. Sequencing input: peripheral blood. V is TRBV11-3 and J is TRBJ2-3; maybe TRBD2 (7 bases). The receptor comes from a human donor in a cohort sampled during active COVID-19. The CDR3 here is CASSYREGGARTDTQYF. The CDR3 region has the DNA TGTGCCAGCAGCTATCGGGAAGGGGGGGCAAGAACAGATACGCAGTATTTT. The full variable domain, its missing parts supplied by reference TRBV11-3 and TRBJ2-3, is EAGVVQSPRYKIIEKKQPVAFWCNPISGHNTLYWYLQNLGQGPELLIRYENEEAVDDSQLPKDRFSAERLKGVDSTLKIQPAELGDSAVYLCASSYREGGARTDTQYFGPGTRLTVL.